A single sample gave rise to the 30 T cell receptor beta chains below, sequenced in a study of STAT3 mutations in large granular lymphocyte leukemia. Study findings and constraints: Every T-LGLL patient had at least one immunodominant TCRbeta clonotype.

Method: immunoSEQ multiplex PCR; TCRdb's copy keeps in-frame clones and lacks some. The sample lists about 34,000 clones, more than 75% occurring once. These TCRs are of unknown antigen specificity. Material for sequencing was peripheral blood mononuclear cells. These receptors originate from a man between 60 and 70 years old with T-cell large granular lymphocyte leukemia. Some clones in this sample may be carry-over from other donors' samples.

The chain carries TRBV4-2 and TRBJ2-3; 13 positions match TRBD2. The CDR3 covers 18 residues. J gave up 6 bases and V 1 base, and 10 bases lay outside the gene matches. CDR1 and CDR2 from the germline V gene are LGHNA and YNFKEQ. The CDR3 here is CASSQGRTSGSSGDTQYF. CDR3 DNA: TGTGCCAGCAGCCAAGGTCGGACTAGCGGGAGTTCTGGGGATACGCAGTATTTT.

The genes are TRBV7-9 and TRBJ2-1, with TRBD2 matching 7 bases. Germline CDR1 is SEHNR and CDR2 is FQNEAQ (reference sequence). Germline trimming cut 8 bases from V and 9 bases from J; bases unmatched to any gene: 4. The CDR3 has 11 residues. The CDR3 sequence: CASSSGVEQFF. In DNA form, the CDR3 reads TGTGCCAGCTCCAGCGGGGTTGAGCAGTTCTTC.

The CDR3 nucleotides are TGTGCCAGCAGCCCGACTCGGGGGACTCCTATGTCCGAGACCCAGTACTTC. Residues: CASSPTRGTPMSETQYF. V is TRBV14 and J is TRBJ2-5; a weak D match, TRBD2 (6 bases). The V end was cut by 4 bases, the J end by 5 bases, with 23 bases between. The CDR3 runs to 17 residues. Germline V gives CDR1 SGHDN, CDR2 FVKESK.

The genes are TRBV6-1 and TRBJ1-1; D not certain. This CDR3 is built from 13 residues. From germline, CDR1 is MNHNS and CDR2 SASEGT. V was clipped by 3 bases and J by 1 base, with 6 bases between them. The CDR3 region has the DNA TGTGCCAGCAGTGAGGAAAGGAACACTGAAGCTTTCTTT. Protein sequence: CASSEERNTEAFF.

The chain couples TRBV7-2 to TRBJ2-7; 14 bases line up with TRBD2. The V and J ends lost 5 bases and 3 bases, in that order; junction bases with no gene match: 3. CDR1 is SGHTA and CDR2 is FQGNSA in the germline V gene. The CDR3 is 15 residues long. The CDR3 DNA reads TGTGCCAGCAGCGGACTAGCGGGAGGACTCTACGAGCAGTACTTC. Amino acid sequence: CASSGLAGGLYEQYF. Supplemented by reference TRBV7-2 and TRBJ2-7, the full variable domain reads GAGVSQSPSNKVTEKGKDVELRCDPISGHTALYWYRQSLGQGLEFLIYFQGNSAPDKSGLPSDRFSAERTGGSVSTLTIQRTQQEDSAVYLCASSGLAGGLYEQYFGPGTRLTVT.

This clone was picked up one time. The chain carries TRBV28 and TRBJ2-3; 9 bases fit TRBD1. V shed 6 bases and J 2 bases; nucleotides not matched to a gene: 9. This CDR3 contains 16 residues. Germline V CDR1 and CDR2: MDHEN, SYDVKM. CDR3: CASRGQTGGTTDTQYF. The CDR3 DNA is TGTGCCAGCAGAGGCCAGACAGGGGGAACCACAGATACGCAGTATTTT.

V gene TRBV5-1 combines with J gene TRBJ2-1, with 13 bases matching TRBD2. Germline V lookup: CDR1 SGHRS, CDR2 YFSETQ. The CDR3 has 18 amino acids. J lost 2 bases, V lost 4 bases, and 9 bases had no gene match. This chain's CDR3 is CASSPGLAGQPPYNEQFF. In DNA form, the CDR3 reads TGCGCCAGCAGCCCGGGACTAGCGGGACAACCGCCCTACAATGAGCAGTTCTTC.

The chain has TRBV10-2 and TRBJ1-2; the match to TRBD1 covers 8 bases. The germline CDR1 and CDR2 sequences are WSHSY and SAAADI. Trimming removed 6 bases from V and 3 bases from J; junction bases left unmatched: 15. The CDR3 loop spans 17 amino acids. The CDR3 nucleotides read TGCGCCAGCAGGGGAGCAAGGGGGACAGGATATGACTATGGCTACACCTTC. It encodes CASRGARGTGYDYGYTF.

This chain links TRBV4-1 with TRBJ2-1, with a possible D match to TRBD1 (5 bases). Germline V gene lookup returns CDR1 MGHRA and CDR2 YSYEKL. The CDR3 loop spans 15 amino acids. Trimming cost V 4 bases and J 3 bases, with 13 bases left between them. CDR3 residues: CASSRQTELYNEQFF. The CDR3 nucleotides are TGCGCCAGCAGCCGACAGACCGAACTCTACAATGAGCAGTTCTTC.

The CDR3 bases are TGTGCCAGCAGGAGACTAGCGGCCCGCACAGATACGCAGTATTTT. It is translated as CASRRLAARTDTQYF. The J gene is TRBJ2-3, the V gene TRBV2; 9 bases align to TRBD2. The CDR3 sequence is 15 residues long. The junction had 5 bases not matched to a gene; V was cut back by 6 bases and J by 1 base. Germline CDR1 reads SNHLY; CDR2 reads FYNNEI.

This clone was seen once. The chain couples TRBV5-1 to TRBJ2-3; perhaps TRBD2 as D (5 bases). The CDR3 spans 14 residues. Germline assignment: CDR1 SGHRS and CDR2 YFSETQ. Trimming left V 5 bases short and J 0 bases short, with 10 bases between. The CDR3 nucleotides are TGCGCCAGCAGGCGGGTGCCTAGCACAGATACGCAGTATTTT. Translating gives CASRRVPSTDTQYF.

The CDR3 DNA sequence: TGTGCCAGCAGCTTCGCAGTCTACAATGAGCAGTTCTTC. It translates to CASSFAVYNEQFF. The chain carries TRBV7-2 and TRBJ2-1; no firm D call. Germline V gene data show CDR1 as SGHTA and CDR2 as FQGNSA. This CDR3 region has 13 residues. V gave up 3 bases and J gave up 3 bases, with 6 bases separating them.

Notes on this clone: The junction shows a germline mismatch at one end, possibly a read error. This sequence joins TRBV15 and TRBJ2-3, with no clear D. In germline, CDR1 is LNHNV, CDR2 YYDKDF (reference sequence). The length of the CDR3 is 12 residues. This chain's CDR3 is CATSRESGSTSF. The DNA for the CDR3 is TGTGCCACCAGCAGAGAATCCGGGTCAACATCATTT.

The genes are TRBV7-2 and TRBJ2-1; D is possibly TRBD2 (6 bases). With 1 base removed from V and 3 bases from J, the gap between germline ends came to 10 bases. Germline V gives CDR1 SGHTA, CDR2 FQGNSA. This CDR3 has 15 amino acids. In DNA form, the CDR3 reads TGTGCCAGCAGCTTAGAAGGGGACTTCTACAATGAGCAGTTCTTC. Protein: CASSLEGDFYNEQFF.

The chain has TRBV5-1 and TRBJ1-2; D not certain. V was trimmed by 7 bases and J by 8 bases, leaving 9 bases between them. The CDR3 extends over 10 amino acids. From germline, CDR1 is SGHRS and CDR2 YFSETQ. The DNA for the CDR3 is TGCGCCAGCTCCCTGTGGGGCTACACCTTC. Translating gives CASSLWGYTF.

There are a few counts of this clone. The V and J genes are TRBV7-9 and TRBJ2-3; D call uncertain. The CDR3 runs 15 residues. V dropped 1 base and J dropped 0 bases, with 8 bases sitting between them. Germline V gives CDR1 SEHNR, CDR2 FQNEAQ (reference sequence). CDR3 region: CASSLVLGSTDTQYF. The CDR3 nucleotides read TGTGCCAGCAGCTTAGTTCTGGGGAGCACAGATACGCAGTATTTT.

The chain couples TRBV4-2 to TRBJ2-3; D remains ambiguous. V lost 0 bases to trimming and J lost 6 bases, with 13 bases between them. Germline CDR1 and CDR2: LGHNA and YNFKEQ. The CDR3 is 15 amino acids. The CDR3 loop reads CASSQEPLEADTQYF. CDR3 nucleotide sequence: TGTGCCAGCAGCCAAGAGCCCCTAGAGGCCGATACGCAGTATTTT.

The chain links TRBV6-1 to TRBJ2-7; tentative D call: TRBD1 (5 bases). This CDR3 has 14 amino acids. The V gene's germline CDR1 is MNHNS and CDR2 SASEGT. The V end was cut by 4 bases, the J end by 2 bases, with 12 bases between. As DNA, the CDR3 is TGTGCCAGCAGTGTCCTGACAGATACCTACGAGCAGTACTTC. Protein sequence: CASSVLTDTYEQYF.

This chain links TRBV7-9 with TRBJ2-7, with 8 nucleotides matching TRBD2. This CDR3 has 15 amino acids. Germline lookup yields CDR1 SEHNR and CDR2 FQNEAQ (reference sequence). V was pared by 3 bases and J by 2 bases, with 6 bases of the junction left unmatched. CDR3 in amino acids: CASSFIAGRAYEQYF. The CDR3 coding sequence is TGTGCCAGCAGCTTCATAGCGGGACGAGCCTACGAGCAGTACTTC.

This chain joins TRBV14 and TRBJ1-2; D call uncertain. Germline V gene lookup returns CDR1 SGHDN and CDR2 FVKESK. The CDR3 runs 11 residues. The ends were cut back, 0 bases at V and 10 bases at J, with 6 bases in the middle. The chain's CDR3 is CASSQDRAYTF. The CDR3 DNA sequence: TGTGCCAGCAGCCAAGATAGGGCCTACACCTTC.

The rearrangement joins TRBV5-1 to TRBJ1-2; weak D call: TRBD1 (5 bases). CDR3 length: 16 amino acids. V lost 6 bases and J lost 2, with 20 bases in between. The germline V gene encodes CDR1 SGHRS and CDR2 YFSETQ. The CDR3 sequence is CASIPAPGTENYGYTF. As DNA, the CDR3 is TGCGCCAGCATCCCTGCCCCGGGGACCGAGAACTATGGCTACACCTTC.

The chain combines TRBV6-5 with TRBJ1-3; maybe TRBD1 (6 bases). V shed 5 bases and J shed 0 bases, with 11 bases lying between them. Germline CDR1 MNHEY, CDR2 SVGAGI. The CDR3 is made up of 15 amino acids. CDR3 residues: CASSLQGLSGNTIYF. The CDR3 DNA sequence: TGTGCCAGCAGTCTACAGGGCCTCTCTGGAAACACCATATATTTT.

The chain's CDR3 is CASSFLETQYF. CDR3 nucleotides: TGTGCCAGCAGCTTCCTAGAGACCCAGTACTTC. The chain uses TRBV11-2 and TRBJ2-5, with D unclear. Trimming left V 3 bases short and J 4 bases short, with 3 bases between. Germline V lookup: CDR1 SGHAT, CDR2 FQNNGV. The CDR3 sequence is 11 residues long.

This clone was counted a single time. At one end the junction does not follow the germline gene, possibly because of a read error. The chain is built from TRBV7-7 and TRBJ2-2; weak D call: TRBD1 (6 bases). CDR1 and CDR2 (germline): SSHAT, FNYEAQ (reference sequence). The CDR3 consists of 15 residues. In DNA, the CDR3 is TGTGCTAGCAGCCTGCAACAGGGTCCCACCGGGGAGCTGTTTTTT. Its protein product is CASSLQQGPTGELFF.

This clone occurred once. This rearrangement joins TRBV7-2 to TRBJ1-2; 8 bases are shared with TRBD1. Trimming removed 4 bases from V and 0 bases from J; junction bases left unmatched: 7. This CDR3 comprises 16 residues. Per the germline V gene, CDR1 is SGHTA and CDR2 is FQGNSA. DNA of the CDR3: TGTGCCAGCAGCTCAGGACAGGGACGGCCTAACTATGGCTACACCTTC. This codes for CASSSGQGRPNYGYTF.

This clone came up once. The rearrangement links TRBV7-9 to TRBJ2-3; TRBD2 matches 13 bases. The J segment lost 0 bases and the V segment lost 5 bases, leaving 2 bases of the junction unmatched. Germline V lookup: CDR1 SEHNR, CDR2 FQNEAQ (reference sequence). The CDR3 is made up of 16 amino acids. In nucleotides, the CDR3 is TGTGCCAGCAGCCCGGGACTAGCGGGGAGCACAGATACGCAGTATTTT. Translated: CASSPGLAGSTDTQYF.

A few counts support this clone. The V call is TRBV19, the J call TRBJ1-2; unclear D gene. Trimming pared 8 bases from V and 0 bases from J, leaving 10 bases between. The CDR3 length is 13 residues. Germline loops: CDR1 LNHDA, CDR2 SQIVND (reference sequence). The CDR3 DNA is TGTGCCAGTCGGCCAGACCCTAACTATGGCTACACCTTC. It translates to CASRPDPNYGYTF.

In its sample, this clone was seen a few times. This chain uses TRBV29-1 with TRBJ2-7; TRBD1 matches 8 bases. The CDR3 covers 14 residues. V was pared by 7 bases and J by 1 base, with 9 bases of the junction left unmatched. Per the germline V gene, CDR1 is SQVTM and CDR2 is ANQGSEA. DNA for the CDR3: TGCAGCGCCAAGCAGGGGGCGAGGTCCTACGAGCAGTACTTC. Translating gives CSAKQGARSYEQYF.

The rearrangement joins TRBV15 to TRBJ1-2, with D tentatively TRBD1 (5 bases). This CDR3 is 17 amino acids long. Trimming shortened V by 0 bases and J by 4 bases, and 18 bases separated the two germline ends. CDR1 and CDR2 from the germline V gene are LNHNV and YYDKDF (reference sequence). CDR3: CATSRDWGDPGSYGYTF. The CDR3 region has the DNA TGTGCCACCAGCAGAGATTGGGGGGACCCCGGGTCCTATGGCTACACCTTC.

This clone has a handful of counts. V gene TRBV6-1 combines with J gene TRBJ2-7; 7 nucleotides line up with TRBD2. V shed 10 bases, J shed 4 bases, and the junction held 10 bases outside the gene matches. The CDR3 is 13 residues long. CDR1 is MNHNS and CDR2 is SASEGT in the germline V gene. CDR3 nucleotide sequence: TGTGCCACAGTCCGGGAGGACCGGTACGAGCAGTACTTC. Amino acid sequence: CATVREDRYEQYF.